This TCR beta chain comes out of a study of human T cells and chemical hapten exposure. Background on the study: Application of 0.01% DPC to the upper back was done by patch test, with a reading at 6 days.

This CDR3 has 15 residues. CDR1 DFQATT and CDR2 SNEGSKA come from the germline V gene (reference sequence). Unmatched junction bases numbered 5, after V lost 3 bases and J lost 6 bases. TCRdb fed the RACE reads into MiXCR, producing one record per CDR3 protein. The table lists some 350,000 distinct CDR3 sequences, over 6% of them singletons. The sample holds many counts of this clonotype. Time point of the sample: patch test 2, 6 weeks after DPC sensitization. Sample treatment: therapeutic diphenylcyclopropenone sensitization with weekly scalp DPC. The rearrangement links TRBV20-1 to TRBJ1-6; TRBD1 matches at 10 bases. The TCR comes from a woman aged 18-29 years with alopecia areata. Some clones in this sample may be carry-over from other donors' samples. Sequences were derived from whole blood, sampled in connection with sensitization to the hapten diphenylcyclopropenone (DPC). CDR3 amino acids: CSARPRDRGNSPLHF. The CDR3 DNA reads as TGCAGTGCTAGGCCCCGGGACAGGGGTAATTCACCCCTCCACTTT.